Below, 14 T cell receptor beta chains from the same sample are listed, as sequenced in a study of OX40 agonist ivuxolimab in advanced cancers. Here immunoSEQ multiplex PCR was the method, and the copy in TCRdb shows in-frame clones only, minus some. The data hold about 59,000 clones, with approximately 87% observed a single time. This sample comprised CD4+ or CD8+ T cells sorted from blood, obtained in a trial of the OX40 agonist ivuxolimab. These receptors were taken from an adult with an advanced solid tumor such as melanoma, head and neck, liver or kidney cancer.

This clone came up once. V usage is TRBV30 and J usage is TRBJ1-3; tentatively, D is TRBD1 (5 bases). CDR1 is GTSNPN and CDR2 is SVGIG in the germline V gene (reference sequence). CDR3 length: 12 residues. Trimming removed 1 base at V and 8 bases at J, with 9 bases between. In DNA, the CDR3 is TGTGCCTGGAGTGAGCAGGGTCACACCATATATTTT. This encodes CAWSEQGHTIYF.

The CDR3 sequence: CASSGSGQGANGELFF. CDR3 nucleotide sequence: TGTGCCAGCAGTGGGTCAGGACAGGGGGCCAACGGGGAGCTGTTTTTT. V gene TRBV2 combines with J gene TRBJ2-2, with 11 bases identical to TRBD1. The CDR3 extends over 16 amino acids. The germline CDR1 and CDR2 sequences are SNHLY and FYNNEI. The V gene end was trimmed by 4 bases and the J gene end by 7 bases; junction bases not matched to a gene: 8.

The chain recombines TRBV19 with TRBJ1-2; 7 bases agree with TRBD1. This CDR3 contains 15 residues. J was trimmed by 8 bases and V by 7 bases; bases with no gene match: 16. Per germline, CDR1 LNHDA and CDR2 SQIVND (reference sequence). The CDR3 DNA sequence: TGTGCCAGTATTCGGGGAAACGACAGGGTCATCGGCTACACCTTC. It is translated as CASIRGNDRVIGYTF.

This clone has just one count. The chain employs TRBV4-3 and TRBJ2-5, with 8 bases fitting TRBD1. In germline, CDR1 is LGHNA, CDR2 YSLEER. J gave up 4 bases and V 2 bases, and 6 bases lay outside the gene matches. The CDR3 sequence is 15 residues long. CDR3 region: CASSQTDRVGETQYF. CDR3 bases: TGCGCCAGCAGCCAAACGGACAGGGTAGGAGAGACCCAGTACTTC.

The chain employs TRBV9 and TRBJ2-7, with D possibly being TRBD1 or TRBD2 (6 bases each). V lost 2 bases and J lost 2, with 11 bases in between. Germline CDR1 reads SGDLS; CDR2 reads YYNGEE. This CDR3 region has 14 residues. As DNA, the CDR3 is TGTGCCAGCAGCGTTGGGGGGCTCCCCTACGAGCAGTACTTC. It is translated as CASSVGGLPYEQYF.

This clone was counted a few times. The chain carries TRBV6-5 and TRBJ2-5; tentatively, D is TRBD1 (6 bases). Germline V gives CDR1 MNHEY, CDR2 SVGAGI. The CDR3 length is 13 residues. V shed 10 bases and J shed 2 bases, with 14 bases lying between them. The CDR3 nucleotides are TGTGCCACCAAAAGGGGGACACAAGAGACCCAGTACTTC. Residues: CATKRGTQETQYF.

V and J are TRBV6-5 and TRBJ2-7, with 7 bases identical to TRBD2. With V trimmed by 5 bases and J by 4 bases, 2 bases remained unmatched. In germline, CDR1 is MNHEY, CDR2 SVGAGI. The length of the CDR3 is 12 residues. CDR3 amino acids: CASSAGVYEQYF. The CDR3, as DNA: TGTGCCAGCAGTGCGGGAGTGTACGAGCAGTACTTC.

The chain carries TRBV19 and TRBJ1-5; D is undetermined. The V gene lost 10 bases and the J gene lost 5 bases, with 21 bases spanning the gap. The CDR3 has 15 residues. Per germline, CDR1 LNHDA and CDR2 SQIVND (reference sequence). CDR3 sequence: CATKVYPGRDQPQHF. CDR3 bases: TGTGCCACCAAAGTGTACCCAGGAAGAGATCAGCCCCAGCATTTT.

V is TRBV18 and J is TRBJ1-4; D is uncertain. This CDR3 spans 17 amino acids. V was shortened by 1 base and J by 0 bases, with 12 bases between the two germline ends. Per germline, CDR1 KGHSH and CDR2 LQKENI. The CDR3 DNA sequence: TGTGCCAGCTCACCACGTACTTCGACAACAACTAATGAAAAACTGTTTTTT. Residues: CASSPRTSTTTNEKLFF.

The chain recombines TRBV18 with TRBJ1-2; possible D gene TRBD1, 5 bases. The CDR3 is 18 residues long. Per the germline V gene, CDR1 is KGHSH and CDR2 is LQKENI. V gave up 0 bases and J gave up 5 bases, with 22 bases separating them. The CDR3 loop is CASSPPGSAGISGYGYTF. The CDR3 DNA reads TGTGCCAGCTCACCACCGGGGAGCGCAGGGATCTCTGGGTATGGCTACACCTTC.

The V and J genes are TRBV10-1 and TRBJ2-7; 7 nucleotides match TRBD1. Germline trimming cut 3 bases from V and 3 bases from J; bases unmatched to any gene: 5. The CDR3 length is 14 residues. The V gene's germline CDR1 is WNHNN and CDR2 SYGVQD (reference sequence). The CDR3 DNA is TGCGCCAGCAGTGAAGGGGGCAGAGGCTACGAGCAGTACTTC. Translating it yields CASSEGGRGYEQYF.

The rearrangement links TRBV11-2 to TRBJ1-1; no clear D gene. Trimming left V 1 base short and J 3 bases short, with 9 bases between. The CDR3 has 14 residues. CDR1 and CDR2 (germline): SGHAT, FQNNGV. The CDR3 coding sequence is TGTGCCAGCAGCTTAGTACATCTCGACACTGAAGCTTTCTTT. Translating it yields CASSLVHLDTEAFF. The full variable domain, with the rest looked up from reference TRBV11-2 and TRBJ1-1, is EAGVAQSPRYKIIEKRQSVAFWCNPISGHATLYWYQQILGQGPKLLIQFQNNGVVDDSQLPKDRFSAERLKGVDSTLKIQPAKLEDSAVYLCASSLVHLDTEAFFGQGTRLTVV.

The chain carries TRBV18 and TRBJ1-1; D unresolved. CDR3 length: 12 residues. V dropped 3 bases and J dropped 1 base, with 3 bases sitting between them. The germline CDR1 and CDR2 sequences are KGHSH and LQKENI. CDR3 loop: CASSPANTEAFF. As DNA, the CDR3 is TGTGCCAGCTCACCTGCGAACACTGAAGCTTTCTTT. The whole variable domain, filled in from reference TRBV18 and TRBJ1-1, reads NAGVMQNPRHLVRRRGQEARLRCSPMKGHSHVYWYRQLPEEGLKFMVYLQKENIIDESGMPKERFSAEFPKEGPSILRIQQVVRGDSAAYFCASSPANTEAFFGQGTRLTVV.

The J gene is TRBJ1-2, the V gene TRBV25-1; TRBD1 agrees at 8 bases. There are 16 residues in the CDR3. With 1 base clipped from V and 3 bases from J, the junction kept 7 bases outside the gene matches. CDR1 MGHDK and CDR2 SYGVNS come from the germline V gene. The CDR3 DNA reads as TGTGCCAGCAGTGAATGGAGGACAGGGAGAGACTATGGCTACACCTTC. This translates into CASSEWRTGRDYGYTF.